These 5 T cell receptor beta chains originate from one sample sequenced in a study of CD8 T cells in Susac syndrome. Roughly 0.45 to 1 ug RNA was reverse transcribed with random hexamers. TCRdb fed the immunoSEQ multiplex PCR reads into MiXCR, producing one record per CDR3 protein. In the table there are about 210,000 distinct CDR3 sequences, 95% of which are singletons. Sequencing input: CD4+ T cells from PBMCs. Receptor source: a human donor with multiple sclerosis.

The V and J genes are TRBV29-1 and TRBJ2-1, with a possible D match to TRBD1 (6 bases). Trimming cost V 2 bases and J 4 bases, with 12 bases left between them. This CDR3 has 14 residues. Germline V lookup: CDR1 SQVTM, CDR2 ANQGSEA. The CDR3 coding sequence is TGCAGCGTTGAAAAGGGTGGACAGTACAATGAGCAGTTCTTC. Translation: CSVEKGGQYNEQFF.

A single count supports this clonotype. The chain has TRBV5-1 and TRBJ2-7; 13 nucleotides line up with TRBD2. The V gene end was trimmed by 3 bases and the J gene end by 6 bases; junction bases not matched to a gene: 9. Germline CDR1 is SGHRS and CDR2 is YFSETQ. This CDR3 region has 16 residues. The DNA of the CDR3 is TGCGCCAGCAGCTCCGGGGGACTAGCGGGACCGGGCGAGCAGTACTTC. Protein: CASSSGGLAGPGEQYF.

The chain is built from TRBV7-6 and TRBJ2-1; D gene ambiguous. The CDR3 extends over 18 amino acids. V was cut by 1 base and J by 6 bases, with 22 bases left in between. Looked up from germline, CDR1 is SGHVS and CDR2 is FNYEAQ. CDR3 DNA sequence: TGTGCCAGCAGCTTAGTCGTAGGTGCCCGGGCCGTAGGCAATGAGCAGTTCTTC. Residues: CASSLVVGARAVGNEQFF.

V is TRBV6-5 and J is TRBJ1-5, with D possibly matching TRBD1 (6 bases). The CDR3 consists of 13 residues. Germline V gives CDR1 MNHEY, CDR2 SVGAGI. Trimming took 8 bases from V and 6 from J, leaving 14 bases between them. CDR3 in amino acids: CASSQGMVQPQHF. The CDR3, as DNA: TGTGCCAGCTCTCAGGGGATGGTTCAGCCCCAGCATTTT.

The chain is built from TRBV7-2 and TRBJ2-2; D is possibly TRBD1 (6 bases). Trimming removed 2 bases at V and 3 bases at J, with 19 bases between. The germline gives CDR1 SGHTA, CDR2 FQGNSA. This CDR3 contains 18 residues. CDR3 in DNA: TGTGCCAGCAGCTTAACGCTGCAGGGGCAGGGGTACACCGGGGAGCTGTTTTTT. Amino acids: CASSLTLQGQGYTGELFF. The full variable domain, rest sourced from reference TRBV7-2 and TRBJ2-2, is GAGVSQSPSNKVTEKGKDVELRCDPISGHTALYWYRQSLGQGLEFLIYFQGNSAPDKSGLPSDRFSAERTGGSVSTLTIQRTQQEDSAVYLCASSLTLQGQGYTGELFFGEGSRLTVL.